This T cell receptor (beta chain) was retrieved from a study of shared clonotypes between healthy human individuals. About this clone: No antigen is known for it.

The study's findings and limits: Among donors, the sharing of clonotypes was expected to be influenced by sequencing depth.

This CDR3 contains 14 residues. Germline values: CDR1 SGHRS, CDR2 YFSETQ. The ends were cut back, 3 bases at V and 3 bases at J, with 9 bases in the middle. Generated by immunoSEQ multiplex PCR, the TCRdb table keeps only in-frame clones and is missing some. The table shows fewer than 3 million clones, with roughly 92% occurring only once. Material: naive CD4+ T cells from PBMCs. The subset: CD45RA+ positively selected. The receptor was derived from a man younger than 35 in good health. Some clones in this sample may be carry-over from other donors' samples. This chain connects TRBV5-1 to TRBJ2-2; D unclear. CDR3 nucleotides: TGCGCCAGCAGCTACAGCTTTGACACCGGGGAGCTGTTTTTT. Protein sequence: CASSYSFDTGELFF.